Below are 17 T cell receptor beta chains sequenced from a single sample in a study of T cell repertoires in cytomegalovirus infection. No cognate antigen is known for these TCRs. TCRdb ran MiXCR on the reads and lists one entry per CDR3 protein. The sample includes 250,000 to 300,000 distinct CDR3 sequences, about 20% of them seen just once. The starting material was cultured PBMCs, obtained from culture after CMV antigen stimulation. The receptors were sampled from a human donor in good health (CMV status not recorded). Some clones in this sample may be carry-over from other donors' samples.

This clonotype has only a few counts. The CDR3 nucleotides read TGTGCCAGCACCCCGGGACTACCACAAGAGACCCAGTACTTC. Its translation: CASTPGLPQETQYF. The chain recombines TRBV11-2 with TRBJ2-5; the match to TRBD2 covers 7 bases. CDR1 is SGHAT and CDR2 is FQNNGV in the germline V gene. The CDR3 is 14 amino acids. J was trimmed by 2 bases and V by 7 bases; bases with no gene match: 7.

In its sample, this clonotype was seen many times. J is TRBJ1-1 and V is TRBV7-9, with D uncertain. There are 13 residues in the CDR3. Germline CDR1 and CDR2: SEHNR and FQNEAQ (reference sequence). V lost 2 bases and J 4 bases, leaving 8 bases between the germline ends. The chain's CDR3 is CASSLRAITEAFF. Here the CDR3 DNA reads TGTGCCAGCAGCTTACGGGCCATCACTGAAGCTTTCTTT.

The chain is built from TRBV12-5 and TRBJ2-2; 11 bases map to TRBD2. Germline-derived CDR1 and CDR2 are LGHNT and FRNRAP. J gave up 2 bases and V 7 bases, and 6 bases lay outside the gene matches. This CDR3 is 16 amino acids long. The CDR3 region is CASVLAGGGNTGELFF. The CDR3 nucleotides read TGTGCTAGTGTTCTAGCGGGAGGAGGAAACACCGGGGAGCTGTTTTTT.

In its sample, this clonotype was seen a few times. The chain uses TRBV7-9 and TRBJ2-7; D call uncertain. Trimming pared 5 bases from V and 3 bases from J, leaving 11 bases between. The length of the CDR3 is 13 residues. Germline V gene sequence: CDR1 SEHNR, CDR2 FQNEAQ (reference sequence). The DNA of the CDR3 is TGTGCCAGCAGCCCTGACGGGTACTACGAGCAGTACGTC. It specifies CASSPDGYYEQYV.

The V gene is TRBV28, the J gene TRBJ1-1; D unclear. The V end was cut by 8 bases, the J end by 9 bases, with 16 bases between. CDR1 MDHEN and CDR2 SYDVKM come from the germline V gene. The CDR3 is made up of 12 amino acids. Written as DNA, the CDR3 is TGTGCCAGCGTACCCCGCGAGGGTAAAGCTTTCTTT. It specifies CASVPREGKAFF.

At least ten counts were recorded for this clonotype. The chain carries TRBV6-1 and TRBJ1-3; D not certain. V lost 5 bases, J lost 4 bases, and 15 bases lay in between. There are 15 residues in the CDR3. CDR1 and CDR2 from the germline V gene are MNHNS and SASEGT. CDR3 amino acids: CASSPRPQPGNTIYF. In DNA form, the CDR3 reads TGTGCCAGCAGTCCCAGGCCCCAGCCCGGAAACACCATATATTTT.

CDR3: CASSFRTGYEQYV. CDR3 nucleotides: TGTGCCAGCAGTTTTCGGACTGGTTACGAGCAGTACGTC. The chain couples TRBV27 to TRBJ2-7; maybe TRBD2 (5 bases). Germline lookup yields CDR1 MNHEY and CDR2 SMNVEV (reference sequence). The germline V and J ends were trimmed by 3 bases and 4 bases, with 10 bases remaining between them. The CDR3 is made up of 13 amino acids.

As regards this clonotype: A much larger clone is a single base away; this may be a read error. The J gene is TRBJ2-3, the V gene TRBV6-6, with 7 bases matching TRBD2. This CDR3 spans 17 amino acids. Looked up from germline, CDR1 is MNHNY and CDR2 is SVGAGI (reference sequence). V gave up 0 bases and J gave up 9 bases; unmatched junction bases: 15. The CDR3 loop reads CASSYSMAAGREETQYF. The CDR3 DNA reads as TGTGCCAGCAGTTACTCGATGGCAGCGGGAAGAGAGGAAACGCAGTATTTT.

This clonotype was seen more than once but under ten times. This chain connects TRBV28 to TRBJ2-5; D might be TRBD2 (6 bases). Germline V gene lookup returns CDR1 MDHEN and CDR2 SYDVKM. The ends were cut back, 6 bases at V and 4 bases at J, with 12 bases in the middle. The CDR3 covers 13 residues. The CDR3 reads CASRQSGGETQYF. The CDR3, as DNA: TGTGCCAGCAGACAGTCCGGGGGAGAGACCCAGTACTTC.

Only one count was recorded for this clonotype. The junction does not match germline at one end; this may be a read error. The chain carries TRBV4-1 and TRBJ2-1, with D perhaps matching TRBD1 or TRBD2 (5 bases each). CDR3 length: 16 amino acids. The V gene's germline CDR1 is MGHRA and CDR2 YSYEKL. CDR3 nucleotide sequence: TGTGCCAGCAGCCAAGGGGTGCAACTAGTTGGCGATGAGCAGTTCTTC. As protein: CASSQGVQLVGDEQFF.

V is TRBV28 and J is TRBJ1-2; possibly TRBD1 for D (6 bases). Trimming took off 6 bases at V and 2 bases at J, with 10 bases between the two ends. The CDR3 extends over 13 amino acids. The germline CDR1 and CDR2 sequences are MDHEN and SYDVKM. CDR3 nucleotides: TGTGCCAGCAGATCCGACAGGAACTATGGCTACACCTTC. Its protein is CASRSDRNYGYTF.

The rearrangement uses TRBV28 and TRBJ2-1, with D tentatively TRBD1 or TRBD2 (6 bases each). Germline-derived CDR1 and CDR2 are MDHEN and SYDVKM. This CDR3 comprises 15 residues. Trimming removed 2 bases at V and 3 bases at J, with 11 bases between. The CDR3 DNA sequence: TGTGCCAGCAGTTTACGGGGGCTCGGCTACAATGAGCAGTTCTTC. Its protein product is CASSLRGLGYNEQFF. Filled out from reference TRBV28 and TRBJ2-1, the complete variable domain reads DVKVTQSSRYLVKRTGEKVFLECVQDMDHENMFWYRQDPGLGLRLIYFSYDVKMKEKGDIPEGYSVSREKKERFSLILESASTNQTSMYLCASSLRGLGYNEQFFGPGTRLTVL.

This clonotype showed up just a few times. The rearrangement joins TRBV5-1 to TRBJ1-1; 10 nucleotides line up with TRBD1. V dropped 3 bases and J dropped 3; count of bases not matched to a gene: 8. CDR1 is SGHRS, CDR2 YFSETQ, per germline. The CDR3 covers 16 residues. Here the CDR3 DNA reads TGCGCCAGCAGCTCCGGGACAGGGGTTATCGACACTGAAGCTTTCTTT. Its protein product is CASSSGTGVIDTEAFF.

The table lists this clonotype with a few counts. V and J are TRBV9 and TRBJ1-6; a possible D gene is TRBD1 (5 bases). Trimming removed 0 bases from V and 5 bases from J, with 15 bases in between. The CDR3 sequence is 17 residues long. Germline V gene data show CDR1 as SGDLS and CDR2 as YYNGEE. This CDR3 is CASSVAEGLNDNSPLHF. The CDR3 DNA reads TGTGCCAGCAGCGTAGCGGAGGGGCTTAACGATAATTCACCCCTCCACTTT.

The V call is TRBV15, the J call TRBJ1-5; 7 bases map to TRBD1. Germline V gives CDR1 LNHNV, CDR2 YYDKDF (reference sequence). V shed 0 bases, J shed 7 bases, and the junction held 6 bases outside the gene matches. The CDR3 has 15 amino acids. CDR3 sequence (DNA): TGTGCCACCAGCAGAGATCAGACAGGGCTCCAGCCCCAGCATTTT. Translated, it gives CATSRDQTGLQPQHF.

The chain recombines TRBV27 with TRBJ2-4; D is ambiguous. The CDR3 loop spans 17 amino acids. The ends were cut back, 3 bases at V and 0 bases at J, with 15 bases in the middle. Per germline, CDR1 MNHEY and CDR2 SMNVEV (reference sequence). The chain's CDR3 is CASSFRSQTLAKNIQYF. CDR3 DNA: TGTGCCAGCAGTTTCCGGAGTCAGACCCTAGCCAAAAACATTCAGTACTTC.

This clonotype occurred many times. The chain combines TRBV7-2 with TRBJ2-7, with 9 nucleotides matching TRBD2. In germline, CDR1 is SGHTA, CDR2 FQGNSA. The CDR3 runs 13 residues. Trimming removed 4 bases from V and 5 bases from J; junction bases left unmatched: 3. The CDR3 loop is CASSSSGKHEQYF. The CDR3, as DNA: TGTGCCAGCAGCTCTAGCGGGAAGCACGAGCAGTACTTC.